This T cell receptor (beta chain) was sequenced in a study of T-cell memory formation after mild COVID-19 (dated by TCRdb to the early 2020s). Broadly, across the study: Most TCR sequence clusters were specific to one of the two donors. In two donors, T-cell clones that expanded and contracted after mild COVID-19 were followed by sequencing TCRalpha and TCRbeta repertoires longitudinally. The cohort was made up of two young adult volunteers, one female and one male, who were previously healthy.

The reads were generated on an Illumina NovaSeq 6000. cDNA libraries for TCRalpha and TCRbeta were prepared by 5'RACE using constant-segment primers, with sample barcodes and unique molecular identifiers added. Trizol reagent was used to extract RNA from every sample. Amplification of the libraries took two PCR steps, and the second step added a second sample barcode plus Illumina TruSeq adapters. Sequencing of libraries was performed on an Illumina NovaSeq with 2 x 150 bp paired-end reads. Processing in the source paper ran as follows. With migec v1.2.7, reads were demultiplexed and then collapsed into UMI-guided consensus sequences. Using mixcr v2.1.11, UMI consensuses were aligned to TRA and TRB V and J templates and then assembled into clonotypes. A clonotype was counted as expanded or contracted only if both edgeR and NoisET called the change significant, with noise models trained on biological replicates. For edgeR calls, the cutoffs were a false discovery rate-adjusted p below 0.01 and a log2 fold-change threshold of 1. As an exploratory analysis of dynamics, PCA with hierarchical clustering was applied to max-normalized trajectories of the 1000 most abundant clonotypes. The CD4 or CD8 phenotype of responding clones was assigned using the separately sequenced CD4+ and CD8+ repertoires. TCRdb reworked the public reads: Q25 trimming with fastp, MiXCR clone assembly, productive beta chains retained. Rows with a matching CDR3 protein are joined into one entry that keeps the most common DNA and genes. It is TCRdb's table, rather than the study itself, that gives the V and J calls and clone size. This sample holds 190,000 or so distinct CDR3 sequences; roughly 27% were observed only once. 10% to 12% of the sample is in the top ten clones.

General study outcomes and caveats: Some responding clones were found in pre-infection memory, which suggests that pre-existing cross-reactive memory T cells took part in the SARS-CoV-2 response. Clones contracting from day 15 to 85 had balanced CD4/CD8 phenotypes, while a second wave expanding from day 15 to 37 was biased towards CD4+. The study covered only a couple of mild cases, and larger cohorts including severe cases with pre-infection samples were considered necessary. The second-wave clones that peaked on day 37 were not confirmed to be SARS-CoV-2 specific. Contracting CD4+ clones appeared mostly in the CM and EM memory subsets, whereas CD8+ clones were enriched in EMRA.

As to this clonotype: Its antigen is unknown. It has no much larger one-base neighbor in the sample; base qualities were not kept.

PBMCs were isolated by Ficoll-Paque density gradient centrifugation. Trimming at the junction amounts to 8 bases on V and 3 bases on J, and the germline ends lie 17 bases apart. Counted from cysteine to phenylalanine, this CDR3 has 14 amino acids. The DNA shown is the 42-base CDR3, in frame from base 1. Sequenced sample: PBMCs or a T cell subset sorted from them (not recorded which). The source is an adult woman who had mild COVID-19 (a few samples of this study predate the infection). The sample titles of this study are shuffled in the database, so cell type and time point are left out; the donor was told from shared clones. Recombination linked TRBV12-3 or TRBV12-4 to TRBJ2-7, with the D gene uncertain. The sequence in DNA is TGTGCCAGCCTCATCCGGGCAGACCTCTACGAGCAGTACTTC. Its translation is CASLIRADLYEQYF.